This T cell receptor (beta chain) was retrieved from a study of T cell responses to AZD1222 COVID-19 vaccine. The overall study: It was second doses at about 4 or about 12 weeks that were pooled. Study outcomes and limitations: White British people made up most donors, females outnumbered males, and clonal diversity was possibly underestimated. There were vaccine-associated CD4 TCRs across spike, dominant at 160-218 and 743-854. Sampled repertoires all dated from after the peak T cell response.

With respect to this clone: As yet, its antigen is unknown.

Germline CDR1 is SGHNT and CDR2 is YYREEE (reference sequence). This CDR3 has 15 residues. V lost 2 bases to trimming and J lost 7 bases; unmatched junction nucleotides: 6. Sequencing used immunoSEQ multiplex PCR; TCRdb keeps in-frame clones, though not all of them. The sample has about 150,000 clones, approximately 90% seen once. The sample was peripheral blood, taken on day 0 of AZD1222 vaccination. The chain couples TRBV5-4 to TRBJ2-2; 9 bases are a match to TRBD2. This sequence originates from an adult in good health. CDR3 nucleotide sequence: TGTGCCAGCAGCTTAGCGGGAGGAAGAAGCGGGGAGCTGTTTTTT. Amino acid sequence: CASSLAGGRSGELFF.